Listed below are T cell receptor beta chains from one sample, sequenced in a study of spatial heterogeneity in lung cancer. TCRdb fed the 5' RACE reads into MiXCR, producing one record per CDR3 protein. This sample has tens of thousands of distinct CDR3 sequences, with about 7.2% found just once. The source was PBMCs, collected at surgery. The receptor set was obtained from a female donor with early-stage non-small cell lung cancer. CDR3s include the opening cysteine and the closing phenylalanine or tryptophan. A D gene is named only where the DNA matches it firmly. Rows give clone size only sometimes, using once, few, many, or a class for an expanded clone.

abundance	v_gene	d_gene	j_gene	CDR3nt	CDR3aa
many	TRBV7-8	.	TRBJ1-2	TGTGCCAGCAGCTTAGTTGCGGATAACTATGGCTACACCTTC	CASSLVADNYGYTF
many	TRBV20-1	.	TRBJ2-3	TGCAGTGCTCAGTCAGGGTTCGCAGATACGCAGTATTTT	CSAQSGFADTQYF
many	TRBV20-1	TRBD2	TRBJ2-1	TGCAGTGCCCGCCAACTAGCGGGAGACTACAATGAGCAGTTCTTC	CSARQLAGDYNEQFF
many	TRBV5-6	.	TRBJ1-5	TGTGCCAGCAGCCTGCTGGAGGGGAGCAATCAGCCCCAGCATTTT	CASSLLEGSNQPQHF
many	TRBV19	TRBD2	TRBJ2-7	TGTGCCAGTAGTATACTAGCGGGGGCTTCCGGCGACAACGAGCAGTACTTC	CASSILAGASGDNEQYF
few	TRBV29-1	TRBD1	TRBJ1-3	TGCAGCGTCAGGACAGGGAGCTCTGGAAACACCATATATTTT	CSVRTGSSGNTIYF
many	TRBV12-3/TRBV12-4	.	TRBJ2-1	TGTGCCAGCAGCCAGACCAAACAGGGTGAGCAGTTCTTC	CASSQTKQGEQFF
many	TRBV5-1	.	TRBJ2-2	TGCGCCAGCAGTCTTTCCAGAGCGAACACCGGGGAGCTGTTTTTT	CASSLSRANTGELFF
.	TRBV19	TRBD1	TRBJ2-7	TGTGCCAGTAGTATGCTCCGGGACAGGGGCCACGAGCAGTACTTC	CASSMLRDRGHEQYF
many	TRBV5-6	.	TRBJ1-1	TGTGCCAGCAGCGGGACAATGAACACTGAAGCTTTCTTT	CASSGTMNTEAFF
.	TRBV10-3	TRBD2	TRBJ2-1	TGTGCCATCAGTCCCTGGGGGGAGGGACATGAGCAGTTCTTC	CAISPWGEGHEQFF
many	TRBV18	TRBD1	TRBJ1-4	TGTGCCAGCTCACCACCAGCGGACAGGGCCGGAAAACTGTTTTTT	CASSPPADRAGKLFF
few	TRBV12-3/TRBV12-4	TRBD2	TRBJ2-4	TGTGCCAGCAGTTTGAGCGGGGTCCGTAAAAACATTCAGTACTTC	CASSLSGVRKNIQYF
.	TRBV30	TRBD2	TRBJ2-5	TGTGCCTGGAGTTTTGGACTAGCGGGAGGCCAAGAGACCCAGTACTTC	CAWSFGLAGGQETQYF
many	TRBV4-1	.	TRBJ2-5	TGCGCCAGCAGCCAAGTGGGCGGACAAGAGACCCAGTACTTC	CASSQVGGQETQYF
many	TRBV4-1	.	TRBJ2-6	TGCGCCAGCAGCGCTGTCTCCTCCGGGGCCAACGTCCTGACTTTC	CASSAVSSGANVLTF
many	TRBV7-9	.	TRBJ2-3	TGTGCCAGCAGCCTTAGTTTGACGGACGGGACAGATACGCAGTATTTT	CASSLSLTDGTDTQYF
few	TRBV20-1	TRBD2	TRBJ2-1	TGCAGTGCACTAACTAGCGGGAGGCTTGATGAGCAGTTCTTC	CSALTSGRLDEQFF
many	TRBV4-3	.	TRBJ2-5	TGCGCCAGCAGCCCCCGGCTTAGGGGGTTGGGGGAGACCCAGTACTTC	CASSPRLRGLGETQYF
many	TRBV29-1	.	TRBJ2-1	TGCAGCGCAAACGCCCAAATCGGCAATGAGCAGTTCTTC	CSANAQIGNEQFF
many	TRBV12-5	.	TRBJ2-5	TGTGCTAGTGGTTTAGGCAGGGCCGGGGAAGAGACCCAGTACTTC	CASGLGRAGEETQYF
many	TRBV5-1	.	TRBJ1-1	TGCGCCAGCAGACCCTTCCATGATACAAGGAACACTGAAGCTTTCTTT	CASRPFHDTRNTEAFF
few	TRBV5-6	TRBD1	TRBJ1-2	TGTGCCAGCAGCAGTGGGACAGGGGGCCACTATGGCTACACCTTC	CASSSGTGGHYGYTF
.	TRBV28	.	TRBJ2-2	TGTGCCAGCAGTTTATGGGGCAGCCTGAACACCGGGGAGCTGTTTTTT	CASSLWGSLNTGELFF
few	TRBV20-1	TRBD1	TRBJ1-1	TGCAGTGCACCCGACAGGGGGAACACTGAAGCTTTCTTT	CSAPDRGNTEAFF
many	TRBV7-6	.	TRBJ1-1	TGTGCCAGCAGCCACGACAGCTACGGGGCTGAAGCTTTCTTT	CASSHDSYGAEAFF
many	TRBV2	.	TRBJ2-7	TGTGCCAGCAGTGAAGCGAGAGGGAGCTACGAGCAGTACTTC	CASSEARGSYEQYF
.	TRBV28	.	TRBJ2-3	TGTGCCAGCGGCCGCCGTAGTTTCGGAGATACGCAGTATTTT	CASGRRSFGDTQYF
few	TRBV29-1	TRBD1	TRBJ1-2	TGCAGCGTTCCCTGGCGAGGGGTAGGGGGCGGCTACACCTTC	CSVPWRGVGGGYTF
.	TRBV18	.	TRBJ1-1	TGTGCCAGCTCACCCACTGACGGAGACACTGAAGCTTTCTTT	CASSPTDGDTEAFF
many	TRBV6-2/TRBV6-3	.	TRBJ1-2	TGTGCCAGCAGGCTCCTGGGGACTAACTATGGCTACACCTTC	CASRLLGTNYGYTF
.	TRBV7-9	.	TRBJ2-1	TGTGCCAGCAGCTTAGGGGTCTTTGAGCAGTTCTTC	CASSLGVFEQFF
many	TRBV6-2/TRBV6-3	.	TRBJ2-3	TGTGCCAGCAGTTACCCGCCTCCAAGGCCAGATACGCAGTATTTT	CASSYPPPRPDTQYF
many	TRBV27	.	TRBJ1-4	TGTGCCAGCAGTTTTCGGGGGGGAGAGAAACTGTTTTTT	CASSFRGGEKLFF
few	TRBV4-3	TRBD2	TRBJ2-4	TGCGCCAGCAGCCAAGAGGCCAGACTAGCGGGCATCAAAAACATTCAGTACTTC	CASSQEARLAGIKNIQYF
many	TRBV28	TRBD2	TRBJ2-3	TGTGCCAGCAGTCGCCTAGCGGGTAGGGATACGCAGTATTTT	CASSRLAGRDTQYF
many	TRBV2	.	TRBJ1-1	TGTGCCAGCAGTGAAACAGCGGCGGGGACTGAAGCTTTCTTT	CASSETAAGTEAFF
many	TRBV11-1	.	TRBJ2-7	TGTGCCAGCAGCCTTGGACGGAACTACGAGCAGTACTTC	CASSLGRNYEQYF
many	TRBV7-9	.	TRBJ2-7	TGTGCCAGCAGCTCGTCCGGGCCAGGAGACGAGCAGTACTTC	CASSSSGPGDEQYF
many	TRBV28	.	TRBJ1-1	TGTGCCAGCAGTTTATTGGGGACTGAAGCTTTCTTT	CASSLLGTEAFF
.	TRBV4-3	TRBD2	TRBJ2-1	TGCGCCAGCAGCCAACTAGCGGGAGCTCCCTTGCAGTTCTTC	CASSQLAGAPLQFF
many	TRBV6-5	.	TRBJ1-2	TGTGCCAGTAGACCCCCAGGAGCCAGAGTTTATGGCTACACCTTC	CASRPPGARVYGYTF
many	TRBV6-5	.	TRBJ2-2	TGTGCCAGCAGTACGACAGGGAACACCGGGGAGCTGTTTTTT	CASSTTGNTGELFF
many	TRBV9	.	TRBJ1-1	TGTGCCAGCAGCGTAGCAGCACAGAACACTGAAGCTTTCTTT	CASSVAAQNTEAFF
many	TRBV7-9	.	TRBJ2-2	TGTGCCAGCAGCTTATACACGAACGGGGAGCTGTTTTTT	CASSLYTNGELFF
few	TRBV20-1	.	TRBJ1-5	TGCAGTGCTAGAGAGGCGAATCAGCCCCAGCATTTT	CSAREANQPQHF
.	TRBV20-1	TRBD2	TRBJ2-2	TGCAGTGCTGGGCAGCTAGCGGGGGGGACCGGGGAGCTGTTTTTT	CSAGQLAGGTGELFF
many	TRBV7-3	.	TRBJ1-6	TGTGCCAGCAGCTGGACAGTTTTGGCACCCCTCCACTTT	CASSWTVLAPLHF
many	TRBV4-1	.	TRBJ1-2	TGCGCCAGCAGCCAAGAAACAGGGACGGATAACTATGGCTACACCTTC	CASSQETGTDNYGYTF
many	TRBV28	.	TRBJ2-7	TGTGCCAGCGGAACTCTCTTCTACGAGCAGTACTTC	CASGTLFYEQYF
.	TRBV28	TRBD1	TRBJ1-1	TGTGCCAGCCTCACAGGGGGAGTGGGGCGAAACACTGAAGCTTTCTTT	CASLTGGVGRNTEAFF
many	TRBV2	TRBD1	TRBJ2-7	TGTGCCAGCAGTGATGGGGCTTTAGGGGAAAGGACAGGGCCCACCTACGAGCAGTACTTC	CASSDGALGERTGPTYEQYF
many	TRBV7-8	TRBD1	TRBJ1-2	TGTGCCAGCAGCCCTAATTTCGGACAGGGGGCGCGCGGCTACACCTTC	CASSPNFGQGARGYTF
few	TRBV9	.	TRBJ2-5	TGTGCCAGCAGCGTGAACCCGGGACAAGAGACCCAGTACTTC	CASSVNPGQETQYF
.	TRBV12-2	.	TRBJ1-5	TGTGCAAGTCGTCCTCCACCGGGACAGGGGCGCAATAGCAATCAGCCCCAGCATTTT	CASRPPPGQGRNSNQPQHF